The clone carrying this T cell receptor (beta chain) has ten or more counts. The antigen remains unidentified. These gene names are mouse names. Read sequence stops 4 residues before the CDR3 end, and the germline J gene provides the missing end. The source of the sample is a study of CD8+ T cells in alopecia areata. General study results and limits: Unlike in mice, where it was clearer, TCR sharing across patients was less clear, possibly HLA-related.

The authors sorted pooled cutaneous lymph node cells using CD4, CD8alpha, NKG2D, NKG2ACE and other markers. CDR1 is NSQYPW and CDR2 is LRSPGD in the germline V gene (reference sequence). The CDR3 covers 14 residues. Trimming took 4 bases from V and 3 from J; bases not matched to a gene: 3. Extracted from the samples, RNA was reverse transcribed into cDNA to serve as the sequencing template. The data were produced by immunoSEQ multiplex PCR, yet TCRdb's version contains in-frame clones alone and is incomplete. The sample shows 2,200 or so clones, none of them appearing just once. The rearrangement joins TRBV1 to TRBJ2-1, with 7 nucleotides matching TRBD2. The clonotype originates from a C3H/HeJ mouse with alopecia areata. The MHC haplotype of this mouse line is H2-k. Input material: CD8+ T cells sorted from a lymph node. The DNA read from the CDR3 is TGCACCTGCAGTGACTGGGGCCTCTATGCT. Protein product: CTCSDWGLYA. The whole CDR3 is CTCSDWGLYAEQFF.